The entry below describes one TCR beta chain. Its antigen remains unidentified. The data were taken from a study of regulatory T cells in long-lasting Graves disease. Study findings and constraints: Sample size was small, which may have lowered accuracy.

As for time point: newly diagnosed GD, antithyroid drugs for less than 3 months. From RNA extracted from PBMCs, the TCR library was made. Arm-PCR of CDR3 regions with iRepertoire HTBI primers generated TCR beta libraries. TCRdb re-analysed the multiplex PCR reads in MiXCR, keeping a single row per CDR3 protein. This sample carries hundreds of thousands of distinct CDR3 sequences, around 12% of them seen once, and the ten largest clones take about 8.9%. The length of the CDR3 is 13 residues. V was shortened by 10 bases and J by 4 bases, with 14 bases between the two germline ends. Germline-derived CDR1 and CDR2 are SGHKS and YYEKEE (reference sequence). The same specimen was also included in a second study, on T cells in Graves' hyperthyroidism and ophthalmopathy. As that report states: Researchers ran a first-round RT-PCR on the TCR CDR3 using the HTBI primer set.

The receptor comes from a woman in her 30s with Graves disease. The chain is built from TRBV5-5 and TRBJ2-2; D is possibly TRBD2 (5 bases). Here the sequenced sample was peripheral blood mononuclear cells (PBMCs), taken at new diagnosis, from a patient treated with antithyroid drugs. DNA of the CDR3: TGTGCCGGTGGCCGGGCGGGCACCGGGGAGCTGTTTTTT. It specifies CAGGRAGTGELFF.